This T cell receptor beta chain was captured in a study of blood T cell repertoires in COVID-19. Study context: The samples span acute and convalescent COVID-19 from the United States, Italy and Spain. In each case, the material was cDNA or gDNA derived from T cells, B-cell-depleted T cells, or PBMCs.

Authors' processing steps: Scientists estimated how many nucleated cells there were by amplifying reference gene primers. Produced via immunoSEQ multiplex PCR; TCRdb's table is partial and in-frame only. The V and J calls and clone size were taken over from that table, and D and trimming were inferred from the DNA. This sample has about 270,000 clones, with 81% found just once. The CDR3 is 16 amino acids. Per the germline V gene, CDR1 is SGHVS and CDR2 is FQNEAQ. The V and J ends lost 0 bases and 2 bases respectively, with 13 bases between them. This TCR came from an older woman with active or convalescent COVID-19. What was sequenced was peripheral blood. This rearrangement joins TRBV7-8 to TRBJ1-1, with D perhaps TRBD1 (5 bases). CDR3 sequence reads: CASSLARTQFNTEAFF. The CDR3 DNA follows: TGTGCCAGCAGCTTAGCGCGGACACAGTTTAACACTGAAGCTTTCTTT. Together with reference TRBV7-8 and TRBJ1-1, the CDR3 gives the full variable domain: GAGVSQSPRYKVAKRGQDVALRCDPISGHVSLFWYQQALGQGPEFLTYFQNEAQLDKSGLPSDRFFAERPEGSVSTLKIQRTQQEDSAVYLCASSLARTQFNTEAFFGQGTRLTVV.